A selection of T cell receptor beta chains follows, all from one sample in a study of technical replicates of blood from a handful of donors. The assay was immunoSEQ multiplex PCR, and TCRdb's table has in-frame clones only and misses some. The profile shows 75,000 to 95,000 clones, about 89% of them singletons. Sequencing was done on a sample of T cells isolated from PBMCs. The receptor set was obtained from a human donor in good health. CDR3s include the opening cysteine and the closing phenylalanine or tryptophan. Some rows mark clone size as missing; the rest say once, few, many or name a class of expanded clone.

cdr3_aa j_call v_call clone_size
CASTWTGSYNEQFF TRBJ2-1 TRBV27 -
CASSQDLSTDTQYF TRBJ2-3 TRBV4-3 once
CATTPGTPGKAEQFF TRBJ2-1 TRBV10-1 -
CASSGTGLNTIYF TRBJ1-3 TRBV19 -
CASRGQGGTYEQYF TRBJ2-7 TRBV7-9 medium-sized
CASSPRTSVPYEQYF TRBJ2-7 TRBV11-3 -
CASSSLSGSSYNEQFF TRBJ2-1 TRBV6-5 -
CASSPLGLEDEQYF TRBJ2-7 TRBV28 -
CASSIPWTGAAAFF TRBJ1-1 TRBV19 -
CASSYRGHQPQHF TRBJ1-5 TRBV6-5 -
CASSVDWRGVTDTQYF TRBJ2-3 TRBV9 -
CSVELAGSFYSYNEQFF TRBJ2-1 TRBV29-1 -
CASSLGLAGVSGELFF TRBJ2-2 TRBV5-1 -
CATGETEFYNEQFF TRBJ2-1 TRBV5-4 -
CASRPSGTGRRETQYF TRBJ2-5 TRBV2 -
CASSLGQGYGYTF TRBJ1-2 TRBV7-9 -
CASSSRGAYEQYF TRBJ2-7 TRBV19 -
CASSLGTGYGYTF TRBJ1-2 TRBV27 -
CASSLMAGAGGYTGELFF TRBJ2-2 TRBV7-6 -
CASSLGQGAREQYF TRBJ2-7 TRBV9 -
CASSVQGTDQPQHF TRBJ1-5 TRBV2 -
CASSTPDGQNSLEQYF TRBJ2-7 TRBV7-9 -
CASSQSLRLVSETQYF TRBJ2-5 TRBV27 -
CASGQGTTDTQYF TRBJ2-3 TRBV7-2 -
CASRERAKLFF TRBJ1-4 TRBV6-1 -
CASSFQSSGVSSYNEQFF TRBJ2-1 TRBV7-3 -
CSASEGGEQYF TRBJ2-7 TRBV20-1 -
CASSRVSGTGGNTIYF TRBJ1-3 TRBV19 -
CASSLGTAYSNQPQHF TRBJ1-5 TRBV5-4 -
CASSQNSGLAASTDTQYF TRBJ2-3 TRBV4-1 -